A single sample gave rise to the 8 T cell receptor beta chains below, sequenced in a study of T cell responses to AZD1222 COVID-19 vaccine. Measured with immunoSEQ multiplex PCR; TCRdb has only the in-frame clones, and not every one. The sample has over 150,000 clones, about 92% seen once. The sequenced sample was peripheral blood, obtained on day 0 of MenACWY control vaccination. These receptors all come from an adult in good health.

The CDR3 nucleotides read TGTGCCAGCAGCTTGGCCGTAGGAGCGGGAGTTGTATACGAGCAGTACTTC. This encodes CASSLAVGAGVVYEQYF. V and J are TRBV5-4 and TRBJ2-7; 8 positions match TRBD2. With V trimmed by 0 bases and J by 4 bases, 12 bases remained unmatched. Germline-derived CDR1 and CDR2 are SGHNT and YYREEE (reference sequence). This CDR3 region has 17 residues.

The rearrangement uses TRBV14 and TRBJ1-4; D gene unclear. The length of the CDR3 is 18 residues. Germline CDR1 and CDR2: SGHDN and FVKESK. V lost 1 base, J lost 5 bases, and 20 bases lay in between. Written as DNA, the CDR3 is TGTGCCAGCAGCCAAGGAATAGCGTCAACGGCCGGGAATGAAAAACTGTTTTTT. Translating it yields CASSQGIASTAGNEKLFF.

The V gene is TRBV18, the J gene TRBJ1-3; TRBD1 might be the D (5 bases). The V gene lost 6 bases and the J gene lost 0 bases, with 12 bases spanning the gap. The germline V gene has CDR1 KGHSH and CDR2 LQKENI. The CDR3 is made up of 15 amino acids. The DNA of the CDR3 is TGTGCCAGCTCCGCTCTAGGGACCTCTGGAAACACCATATATTTT. This gives the protein CASSALGTSGNTIYF.

This clone was observed a handful of times. The chain couples TRBV7-6 to TRBJ2-3; the match to TRBD2 covers 11 bases. The CDR3 runs to 16 residues. Germline V gene sequence: CDR1 SGHVS, CDR2 FNYEAQ. Unmatched junction bases numbered 4, after V lost 5 bases and J lost 0 bases. The CDR3 DNA is TGTGCCAGCAGCCCCTGGACTAGCGGGAGCACAGATACGCAGTATTTT. This translates into CASSPWTSGSTDTQYF.

The rearrangement joins TRBV4-3 to TRBJ2-3; D remains unclear. The V gene lost 4 bases and the J gene lost 2 bases, with 10 bases spanning the gap. The CDR3 extends over 14 amino acids. Looked up from germline, CDR1 is LGHNA and CDR2 is YSLEER. The CDR3 sequence: CASSPGSYTDTQYF. The CDR3 nucleotides read TGCGCCAGCAGCCCCGGGTCTTACACAGATACGCAGTATTTT.

The J gene is TRBJ1-2, the V gene TRBV27; TRBD1 might be the D (5 bases). The V and J ends lost 2 bases and 8 bases respectively, with 15 bases between them. CDR1 is MNHEY, CDR2 SMNVEV, per germline (reference sequence). CDR3 length equals 14 residues. The CDR3 reads CASSLLGPNEGYTF. CDR3 DNA: TGTGCCAGCAGTTTACTGGGACCCAACGAGGGCTACACCTTC.

In its sample, this clone was seen a few times. V and J are TRBV28 and TRBJ1-2, with unresolved D. Trimming pared 8 bases from V and 0 bases from J, leaving 7 bases between. The germline V gene encodes CDR1 MDHEN and CDR2 SYDVKM. The CDR3 sequence is 12 residues long. The CDR3 DNA follows: TGTGCCAGCCAATTAGCTAACTATGGCTACACCTTC. Its protein is CASQLANYGYTF.

The chain couples TRBV6-5 to TRBJ1-3; 9 nucleotides match TRBD1. The CDR3 loop spans 14 amino acids. Germline V CDR1 and CDR2: MNHEY, SVGAGI. V was pared by 6 bases and J by 8 bases, with 8 bases of the junction left unmatched. In DNA form, the CDR3 reads TGTGCCAGCAGCGAGGGACAGGGAGTAGACACCATATATTTT. Protein sequence: CASSEGQGVDTIYF.